This TCR beta chain was sequenced for a study of technical replicates of blood from four donors (dated by TCRdb to 2017 to 2019). The library was made by the immunoSEQ multiplex PCR assay. This is the immuneACCESS table as TCRdb keeps it, with only in-frame sequences that have V and J called. A part of the clones is gone; compared with another copy, unresolved V genes explain less than half, and the rest is unexplained. For this sample the table gives around 61,000 clones, of which almost 97% were detected only once. Of the sample, over 0.15% falls within the top ten clones. CDR1 and CDR2 were assigned from the germline V gene (reference sequence) as SEHNR and FQNEAQ. V loses 5 bases at its end and J loses 2 bases; junction bases beyond the gene matches: 6. The CDR3 numbers 17 residues from cysteine through phenylalanine. Just CDR3 DNA is preserved here, 51 bases in frame from base 1. A note on this clone: Which antigen it targets is not known. Base-call qualities are not available, and no considerably larger clone is one nucleotide away.

Recombination connected TRBV7-9 to TRBJ2-3, and 14 junction bases match TRBD2. This TCR derives from a human donor in good health. Sequencing input: T cells isolated from PBMCs. The CDR3 amino acid sequence is: CASSQTTSGGATDTQYF. Read as DNA, the sequence is TGTGCCAGCAGCCAAACGACTAGCGGGGGGGCCACAGATACGCAGTATTTT.